This T cell receptor (beta chain) was captured by sequencing in a study of cytomegalovirus exposure and HLA in healthy donors. Primers for the PCR totalled 60 Vbeta and 13 Jbeta. Profiled with immunoSEQ multiplex PCR; TCRdb holds only in-frame clones, not every one. The sample holds about 200,000 clones; 75% to 85% are singletons and the top ten take about 3%. The clonotype originates from a woman in her thirties or forties in good health and CMV-seronegative. The sequenced sample was PBMCs.

The chain's CDR3 is CASSYRGGYQPQHF. CDR3 DNA: TGTGCCAGCAGTTACAGGGGAGGCTATCAGCCCCAGCATTTT. The chain employs TRBV28 and TRBJ1-5, with 7 bases fitting TRBD1. The CDR3 has 14 residues. Germline V gene lookup returns CDR1 MDHEN and CDR2 SYDVKM. After removal of 4 bases from V and 5 bases from J, the junction contained 5 bases not matched to a gene.